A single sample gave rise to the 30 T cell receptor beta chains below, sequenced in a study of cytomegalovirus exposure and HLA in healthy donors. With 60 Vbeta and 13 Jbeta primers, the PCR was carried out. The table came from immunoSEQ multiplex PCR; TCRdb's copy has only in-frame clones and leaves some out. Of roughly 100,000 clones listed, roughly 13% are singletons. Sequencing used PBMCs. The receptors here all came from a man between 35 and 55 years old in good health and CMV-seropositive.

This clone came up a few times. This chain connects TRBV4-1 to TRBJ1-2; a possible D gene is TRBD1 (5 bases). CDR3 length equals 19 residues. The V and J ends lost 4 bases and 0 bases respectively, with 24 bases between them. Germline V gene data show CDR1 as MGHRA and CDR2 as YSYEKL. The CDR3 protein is CASSPKVGGAVAANYGYTF. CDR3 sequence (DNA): TGCGCCAGCAGCCCCAAAGTAGGTGGGGCGGTCGCCGCTAACTATGGCTACACCTTC.

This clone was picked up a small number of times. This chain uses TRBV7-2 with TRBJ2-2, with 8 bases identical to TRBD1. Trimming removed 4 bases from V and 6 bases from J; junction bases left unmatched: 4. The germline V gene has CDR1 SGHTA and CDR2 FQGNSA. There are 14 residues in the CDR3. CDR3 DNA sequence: TGTGCCAGCAGCTACCAGGGGGCCCCCGGGGAGCTGTTTTTT. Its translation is CASSYQGAPGELFF.

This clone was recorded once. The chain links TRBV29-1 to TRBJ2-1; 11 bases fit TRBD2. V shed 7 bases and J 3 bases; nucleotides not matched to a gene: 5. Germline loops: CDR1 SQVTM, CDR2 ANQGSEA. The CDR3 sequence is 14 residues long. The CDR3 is CSAPTSGVYNEQFF. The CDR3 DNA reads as TGCAGCGCACCGACTAGCGGGGTCTACAATGAGCAGTTCTTC.

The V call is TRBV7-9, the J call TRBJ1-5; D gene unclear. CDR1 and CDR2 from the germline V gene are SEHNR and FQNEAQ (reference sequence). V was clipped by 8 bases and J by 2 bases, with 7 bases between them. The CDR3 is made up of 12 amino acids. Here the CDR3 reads CASAEGNQPQHF. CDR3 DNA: TGTGCCAGCGCCGAGGGCAATCAGCCCCAGCATTTT.

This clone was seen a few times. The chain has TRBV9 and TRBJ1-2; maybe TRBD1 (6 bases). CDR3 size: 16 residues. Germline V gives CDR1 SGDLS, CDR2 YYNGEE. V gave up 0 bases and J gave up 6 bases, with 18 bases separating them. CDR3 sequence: CASSVEAWQGKNGYTF. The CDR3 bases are TGTGCCAGCAGCGTAGAGGCCTGGCAGGGGAAAAATGGCTACACCTTC.

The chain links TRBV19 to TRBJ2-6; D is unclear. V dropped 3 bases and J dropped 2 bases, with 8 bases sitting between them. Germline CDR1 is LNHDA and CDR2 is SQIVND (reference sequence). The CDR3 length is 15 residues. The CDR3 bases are TGTGCCAGTAGTATTGTGCAGGCTGGGGCCAACGTCCTGACTTTC. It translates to CASSIVQAGANVLTF.

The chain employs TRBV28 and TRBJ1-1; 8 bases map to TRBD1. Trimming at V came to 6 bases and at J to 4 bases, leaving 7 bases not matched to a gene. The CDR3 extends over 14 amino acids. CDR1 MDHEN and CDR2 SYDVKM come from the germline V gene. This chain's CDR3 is CASRPPDRATEAFF. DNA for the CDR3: TGTGCCAGCAGACCCCCGGACAGGGCCACTGAAGCTTTCTTT.

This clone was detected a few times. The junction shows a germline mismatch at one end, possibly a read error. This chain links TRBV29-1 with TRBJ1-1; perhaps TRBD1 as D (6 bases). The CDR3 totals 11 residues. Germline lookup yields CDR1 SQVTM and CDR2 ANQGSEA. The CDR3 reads CSVRRDTEPFF. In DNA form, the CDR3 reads TGCAGTGTGAGACGGGACACTGAACCTTTCTTC.

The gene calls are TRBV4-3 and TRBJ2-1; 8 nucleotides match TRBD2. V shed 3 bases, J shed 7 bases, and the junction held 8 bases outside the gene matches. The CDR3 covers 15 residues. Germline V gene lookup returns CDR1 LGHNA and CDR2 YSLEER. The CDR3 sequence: CASSHLPGTSNEQFF. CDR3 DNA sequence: TGCGCCAGCAGCCATTTACCGGGGACTAGTAATGAGCAGTTCTTC.

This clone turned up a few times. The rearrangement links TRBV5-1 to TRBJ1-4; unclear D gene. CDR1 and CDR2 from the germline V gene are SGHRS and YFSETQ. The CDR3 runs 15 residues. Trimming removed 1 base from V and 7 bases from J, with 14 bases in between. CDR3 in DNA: TGCGCCAGCAGCTTGAACGAGGGCACGGGTGAAAAACTGTTTTTT. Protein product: CASSLNEGTGEKLFF.

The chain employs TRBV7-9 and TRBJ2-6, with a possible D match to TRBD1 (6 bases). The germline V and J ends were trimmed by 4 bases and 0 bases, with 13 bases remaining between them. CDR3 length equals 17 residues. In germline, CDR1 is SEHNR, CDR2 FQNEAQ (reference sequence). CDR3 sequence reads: CASSSQGFGSGANVLTF. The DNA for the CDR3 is TGTGCCAGCAGCTCACAGGGTTTTGGCTCTGGGGCCAACGTCCTGACTTTC.

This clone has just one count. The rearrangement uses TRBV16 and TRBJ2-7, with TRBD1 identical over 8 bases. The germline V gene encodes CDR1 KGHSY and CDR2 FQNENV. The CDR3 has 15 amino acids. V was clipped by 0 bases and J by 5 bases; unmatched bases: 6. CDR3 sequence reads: CASSQSGQGIHEQYF. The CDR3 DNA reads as TGTGCCAGCAGCCAATCAGGACAGGGAATCCACGAGCAGTACTTC.

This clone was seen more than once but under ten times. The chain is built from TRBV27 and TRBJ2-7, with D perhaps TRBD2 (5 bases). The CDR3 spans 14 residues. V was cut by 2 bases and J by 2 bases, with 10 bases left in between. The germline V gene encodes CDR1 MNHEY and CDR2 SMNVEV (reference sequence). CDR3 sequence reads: CASSLRSGTYEQYF. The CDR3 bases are TGTGCCAGCAGTTTACGGTCCGGGACCTACGAGCAGTACTTC.

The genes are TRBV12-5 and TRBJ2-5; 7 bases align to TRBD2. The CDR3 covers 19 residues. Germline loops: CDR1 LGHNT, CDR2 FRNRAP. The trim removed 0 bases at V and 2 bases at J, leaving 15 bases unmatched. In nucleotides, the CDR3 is TGTGCTAGTGGTTTGGTAAGGACTAGTGGGTTGGGGCTACAAGAGACCCAGTACTTC. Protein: CASGLVRTSGLGLQETQYF. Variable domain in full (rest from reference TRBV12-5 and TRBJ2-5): DARVTQTPRHKVTEMGQEVTMRCQPILGHNTVFWYRQTMMQGLELLAYFRNRAPLDDSGMPKDRFSAEMPDATLATLKIQPSEPRDSAVYFCASGLVRTSGLGLQETQYFGPGTRLLVL.

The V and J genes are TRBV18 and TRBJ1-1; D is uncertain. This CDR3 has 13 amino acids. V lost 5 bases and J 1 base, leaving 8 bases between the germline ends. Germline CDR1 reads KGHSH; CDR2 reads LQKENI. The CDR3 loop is CASSVTENTEAFF. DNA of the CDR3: TGTGCCAGCTCAGTTACAGAGAACACTGAAGCTTTCTTT.

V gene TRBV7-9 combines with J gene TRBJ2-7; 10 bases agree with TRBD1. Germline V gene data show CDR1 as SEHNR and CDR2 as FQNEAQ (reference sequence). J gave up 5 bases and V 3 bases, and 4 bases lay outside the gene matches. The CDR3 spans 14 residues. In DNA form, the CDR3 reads TGTGCCAGCAGCTTGGGGACAGGGGTCAACGAGCAGTACTTC. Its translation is CASSLGTGVNEQYF.

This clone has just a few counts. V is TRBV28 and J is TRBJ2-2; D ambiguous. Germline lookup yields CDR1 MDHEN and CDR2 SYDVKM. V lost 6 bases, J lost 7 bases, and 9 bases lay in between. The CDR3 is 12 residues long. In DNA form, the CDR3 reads TGTGCCAGCAGCGGGTTGGTCGGGGAGCTGTTTTTT. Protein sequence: CASSGLVGELFF.

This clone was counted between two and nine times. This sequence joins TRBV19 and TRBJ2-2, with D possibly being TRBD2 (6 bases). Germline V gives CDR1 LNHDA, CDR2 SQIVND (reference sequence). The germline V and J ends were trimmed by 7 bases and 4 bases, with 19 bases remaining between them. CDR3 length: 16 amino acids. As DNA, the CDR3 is TGTGCCAGTACTCCCGTGGCGGCGGGACTCACCGGGGAGCTGTTTTTT. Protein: CASTPVAAGLTGELFF. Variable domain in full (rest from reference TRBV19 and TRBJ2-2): DGGITQSPKYLFRKEGQNVTLSCEQNLNHDAMYWYRQDPGQGLRLIYYSQIVNDFQKGDIAEGYSVSREKKESFPLTVTSAQKNPTAFYLCASTPVAAGLTGELFFGEGSRLTVL.

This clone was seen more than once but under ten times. DNA for the CDR3: TGTGCCAGCTCACCCGGGACAGAGAAAGAGACCCAGTACTTC. Amino acids: CASSPGTEKETQYF. V gene TRBV18 combines with J gene TRBJ2-5, with 7 bases lining up with TRBD1. Germline CDR1 KGHSH, CDR2 LQKENI. This CDR3 comprises 14 residues. J gave up 3 bases and V 3 bases, and 4 bases lay outside the gene matches.

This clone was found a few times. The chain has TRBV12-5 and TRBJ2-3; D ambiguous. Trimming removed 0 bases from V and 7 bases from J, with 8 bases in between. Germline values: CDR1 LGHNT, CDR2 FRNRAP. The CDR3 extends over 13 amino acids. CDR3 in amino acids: CASGLVNTYTQYF. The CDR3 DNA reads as TGTGCTAGTGGTTTGGTTAACACCTATACGCAGTATTTT.

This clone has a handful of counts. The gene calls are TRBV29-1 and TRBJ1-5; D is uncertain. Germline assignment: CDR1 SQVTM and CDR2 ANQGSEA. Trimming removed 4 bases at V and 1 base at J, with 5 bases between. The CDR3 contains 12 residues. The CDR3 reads CSVGESNQPQHF. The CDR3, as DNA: TGCAGCGTTGGGGAGAGCAATCAGCCCCAGCATTTT.

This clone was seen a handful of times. The CDR3 loop reads CASSLPEVAEAFF. CDR3 bases: TGTGCCAGCAGCTTACCGGAGGTAGCTGAAGCTTTCTTT. The V call is TRBV7-2, the J call TRBJ1-1, with no clear D. Looked up from germline, CDR1 is SGHTA and CDR2 is FQGNSA. The CDR3 spans 13 residues. Trimming removed 2 bases from V and 6 bases from J, with 10 bases in between.

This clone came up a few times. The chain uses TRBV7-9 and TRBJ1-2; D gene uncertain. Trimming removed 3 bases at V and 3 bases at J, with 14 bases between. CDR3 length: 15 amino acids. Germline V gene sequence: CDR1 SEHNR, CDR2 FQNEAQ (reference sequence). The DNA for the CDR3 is TGTGCCAGCAGCTTTGGGCCTGTCAAGGACTATGGCTACACCTTC. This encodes CASSFGPVKDYGYTF. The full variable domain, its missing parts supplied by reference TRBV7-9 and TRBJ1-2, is DTGVSQNPRHKITKRGQNVTFRCDPISEHNRLYWYRQTLGQGPEFLTYFQNEAQLEKSRLLSDRFSAERPKGSFSTLEIQRTEQGDSAMYLCASSFGPVKDYGYTFGSGTRLTVV.

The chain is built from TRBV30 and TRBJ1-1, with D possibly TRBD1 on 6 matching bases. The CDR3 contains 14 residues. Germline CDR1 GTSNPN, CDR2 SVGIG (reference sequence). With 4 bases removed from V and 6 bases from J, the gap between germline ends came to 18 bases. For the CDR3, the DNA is TGTGCCTGGAAAGCACAGGGTGTTTTGGCTGAAGCTTTCTTT. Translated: CAWKAQGVLAEAFF.

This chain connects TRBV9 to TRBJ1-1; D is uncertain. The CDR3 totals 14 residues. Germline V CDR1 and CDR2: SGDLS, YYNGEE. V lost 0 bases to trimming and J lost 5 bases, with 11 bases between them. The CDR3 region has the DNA TGTGCCAGCAGCGTAGCTTTGGGCGGGACTGAAGCTTTCTTT. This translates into CASSVALGGTEAFF.

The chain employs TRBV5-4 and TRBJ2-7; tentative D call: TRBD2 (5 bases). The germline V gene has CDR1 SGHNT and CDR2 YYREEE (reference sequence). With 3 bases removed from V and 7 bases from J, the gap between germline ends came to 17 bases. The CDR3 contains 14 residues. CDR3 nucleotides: TGTGCCAGCAGCTCGGATCTAGCTCGTTCGGAGCAGTACTTC. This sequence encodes CASSSDLARSEQYF.

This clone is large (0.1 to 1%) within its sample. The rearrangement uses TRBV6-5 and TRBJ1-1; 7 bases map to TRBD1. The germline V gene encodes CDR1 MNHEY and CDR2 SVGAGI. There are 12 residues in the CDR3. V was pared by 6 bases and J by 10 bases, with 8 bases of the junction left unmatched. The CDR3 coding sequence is TGTGCCAGCAGCCAGTTCCAGGGGGGAGCTTTCTTT. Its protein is CASSQFQGGAFF.

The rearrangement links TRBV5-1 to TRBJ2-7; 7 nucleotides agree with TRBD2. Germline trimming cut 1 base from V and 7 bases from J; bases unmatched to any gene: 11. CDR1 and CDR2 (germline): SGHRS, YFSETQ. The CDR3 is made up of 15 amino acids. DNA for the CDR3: TGCGCCAGCAGCTTGACGCTGGCGGGAGCGGTGGAGCAGTACTTC. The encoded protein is CASSLTLAGAVEQYF.

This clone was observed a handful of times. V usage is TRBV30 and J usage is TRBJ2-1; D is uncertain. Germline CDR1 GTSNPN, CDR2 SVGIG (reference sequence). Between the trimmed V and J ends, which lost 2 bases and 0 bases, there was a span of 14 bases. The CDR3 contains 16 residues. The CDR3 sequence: CAWSYARPGSYNEQFF. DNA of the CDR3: TGTGCCTGGAGTTATGCGCGGCCGGGCTCCTACAATGAGCAGTTCTTC.

CDR3 nucleotides: TGCGCCAGCAGCTTGTTGTCTAGCGGGAAAGCAGATACGCAGTATTTT. This translates into CASSLLSSGKADTQYF. The chain joins TRBV5-1 to TRBJ2-3, with TRBD2 identical over 9 bases. The CDR3 has 16 amino acids. With V trimmed by 1 base and J by 4 bases, 7 bases remained unmatched. Germline V gives CDR1 SGHRS, CDR2 YFSETQ.